This T cell receptor (beta chain) derives from a study of Graves' ophthalmopathy and Graves' hyperthyroidism. This CDR3 spans 15 amino acids. Germline lookup yields CDR1 LNHDA and CDR2 SQIVND (reference sequence). This clonotype was counted many times. A read error may produce the germline difference seen at one junction end. Amplified material comprised TCR beta CDR3 regions derived from RNA transcripts. Amplification began with first-round RT-PCR using HTBI primers, then second-round multiplex PCR was performed. MiXCR, run by TCRdb on the multiplex PCR reads, gives a single entry per CDR3 protein. The sample holds about 400,000 distinct CDR3 sequences, 18% seen once. Diagnosis was based on clinical symptoms, serum thyroxine, TRAb, thyroid ultrasound and orbital computed tomography.

The chain joins TRBV19 to TRBJ2-2, with 10 nucleotides matching TRBD1. The TCR originated in a woman between 18 and 29 years old with Graves' ophthalmopathy. Material: peripheral blood. CDR3 sequence reads: CASSDRGQNTGELSF. The CDR3 DNA follows: TGTGCCAGTAGCGACAGGGGGCAAAACACCGGGGAGCTGTCTTTT.